The rows below give T cell receptor beta chains drawn from one sample of a study of siplizumab effects on memory and regulatory T cells. Some clones are missing from TCRdb's copy, which holds only in-frame ones; the method was immunoSEQ multiplex PCR. This table holds about 100,000 clones, about 90% found once. Sample: Tregs sorted from blood. The source of these receptors is a human donor in good health. The conserved cysteine and the conserved F or W are not part of the CDR3 here. Each record gives: V gene, clone size, J gene, CDR3 protein. Rows may omit the clone size; those that give it use once, few, many or a size class.

>TRBV11-2|NA|TRBJ1-4
ASSLMGGREKLF
>TRBV27|NA|TRBJ2-3
ASTTRVRGGVDTQY
>TRBV19|NA|TRBJ2-6
ASTPGFTSGANVLT
>TRBV15|NA|TRBJ1-2
ATREALGGFYGYT
>TRBV6-5|once|TRBJ1-1
ASSYSRGDTEAF
>TRBV9|NA|TRBJ2-3
ASSVAHGAADTQY
>TRBV7-9|NA|TRBJ2-2
ASSFQVSNTGELF
>TRBV6-5|NA|NA
ASRADRGLYEQY
>TRBV7-9|few|TRBJ2-1
ASSLGQARGKQF
>TRBV20-1|NA|TRBJ2-1
SATEYNEQF
>TRBV5-1|NA|TRBJ2-4
ASSLQGAKNIQY
>TRBV18|NA|TRBJ1-1
ASLLDAYTEAF
>TRBV11-3|NA|TRBJ1-6
ASSSNRNSPLH
>TRBV11-1|NA|TRBJ2-5
ASSIGTGFQETQY
>TRBV7-9|once|TRBJ2-7
ASSLYGSGDEQY
>TRBV9|NA|TRBJ2-1
ASSVGSGMGYNEQF
>TRBV6-1|NA|TRBJ1-2
ASSDLRQGLNTGGYT
>TRBV7-8|NA|TRBJ1-1
ASSSGTGENTEAF
>TRBV28|once|TRBJ2-1
ASSLHASGNNEQF
>TRBV5-1|NA|TRBJ2-3
ASSLTGLATAGDTQY
>TRBV5-1|NA|TRBJ2-1
ASSLAGAGDEQF
>TRBV28|NA|TRBJ1-3
ASSLWYGQGSGNTIY
>TRBV27|NA|TRBJ2-2
ASSRSGTSGRGTGELF
>TRBV7-9|once|TRBJ1-1
ASSFGGDAEAF
>TRBV21-1|few|TRBJ2-7
ARRAAAYEQY
>TRBV7-2|NA|TRBJ2-3
ASSFRGSTDTQY
>TRBV11-3|NA|TRBJ1-1
ASRVGKTEAF
>TRBV30|NA|TRBJ1-2
AWRDRAERGYT
>TRBV9|NA|TRBJ2-7
ASSPSGEQY
>TRBV19|NA|TRBJ2-1
ASSIRRQLGNNEQF
>TRBV5-6|NA|TRBJ1-2
ASSFSNYGYT
>TRBV19|NA|TRBJ1-1
ASTRGLSEAF
>TRBV5-5|NA|TRBJ2-7
ASSLMGGLYEQY
>TRBV7-2|NA|TRBJ1-5
ASSPTFGGSGNQPQH
>TRBV7-8|NA|TRBJ2-7
ASSLGRYEQY
>TRBV11-2|NA|TRBJ2-2
ASSQRNTGELF
>TRBV6-1|NA|TRBJ2-2
ASSERGQANTGELF
>TRBV10-1|NA|TRBJ2-7
ASSPSGRANEQY
>TRBV10-3|NA|TRBJ1-3
AIRKQGVSGNTIY
>TRBV11-2|NA|TRBJ2-1
ASSLYSGEGAV
>TRBV6-1|NA|TRBJ2-3
ASTQGGDTQY
>TRBV11-2|NA|TRBJ1-1
ASSLDRAAGAF
>TRBV7-9|NA|TRBJ2-5
ASSFSGLAGLETQY
>TRBV4-1|NA|TRBJ1-2
ASSQQRTGTYGYT
>TRBV6-6|NA|TRBJ1-5
ASRPTGSNQPQH
>TRBV7-2|NA|TRBJ1-1
ASSLVFGQGQDTEAF
>TRBV28|NA|TRBJ2-5
ASSRQGARTQY
>TRBV19|once|TRBJ2-7
ASSTGLAGEQY
>TRBV5-1|NA|TRBJ2-7
ASSLGQGAYEQY
>TRBV2|NA|TRBJ1-2
ASRDSGTTAYT
>TRBV20-1|NA|TRBJ1-1
SATDTEAF
>TRBV2|NA|TRBJ2-1
ASSEEQGVEQF
>TRBV4-2|NA|TRBJ2-3
ASSQGAGQVGDTQY
>TRBV28|NA|TRBJ2-1
ATDRTSYNEQF
>TRBV30|NA|TRBJ2-5
AWSRYMGGPFQETQY
>TRBV7-9|NA|TRBJ1-4
ASSLGQGTTNEKLF